These 25 T cell receptor beta chains were all obtained from the same sample, sequenced in a study of PD-1 blockade in classical Hodgkin lymphoma. Sequencing was performed with immunoSEQ multiplex PCR; in TCRdb, only in-frame clones are kept and a portion is missing. The sample shows about 46,000 clones, around 80% of them seen only once. In every patient, relapse followed autologous stem cell transplantation, while exposure to brentuximab vedotin differed. Material: peripheral blood mononuclear cells (PBMCs), obtained before the second cycle of nivolumab. Receptors were obtained from a human donor with classical Hodgkin lymphoma.

The chain recombines TRBV5-4 with TRBJ2-5, with TRBD1 identical over 10 bases. Germline V gene data show CDR1 as SGHNT and CDR2 as YYREEE (reference sequence). The CDR3 extends over 17 amino acids. With V trimmed by 1 base and J by 0 bases, 6 bases remained unmatched. In nucleotides, the CDR3 is TGTGCCAGCAGCTTGAAAGGACAGGGGGACTACCAAGAGACCCAGTACTTC. It specifies CASSLKGQGDYQETQYF.

V gene TRBV2 combines with J gene TRBJ1-4; D call uncertain. CDR3 length: 11 residues. The germline V and J ends were trimmed by 7 bases and 8 bases, with 8 bases remaining between them. Germline CDR1 and CDR2: SNHLY and FYNNEI. The CDR3 DNA reads as TGTGCCAGCATGTACGCCGAAAAACTGTTTTTT. Its translation: CASMYAEKLFF. Drawing the rest from reference TRBV2 and TRBJ1-4, the complete variable domain is EPEVTQTPSHQVTQMGQEVILRCVPISNHLYFYWYRQILGQKVEFLVSFYNNEISEKSEIFDDQFSVERPDGSNFTLKIRSTKLEDSAMYFCASMYAEKLFFGSGTQLSVL.

This clone came up a few times. Other DNA sequences within the sample encode an identical CDR3. V and J are TRBV7-2 and TRBJ1-2; D gene uncertain. Per the germline V gene, CDR1 is SGHTA and CDR2 is FQGNSA. The CDR3 is 13 amino acids. V lost 1 base, J lost 5 bases, and 8 bases lay in between. This CDR3 reads CASSLGGGYGYTF. The CDR3 DNA follows: TGTGCCAGCAGCTTAGGAGGCGGATATGGCTACACCTTC.

The chain links TRBV2 to TRBJ2-5, with 7 bases identical to TRBD1. CDR1 SNHLY and CDR2 FYNNEI come from the germline V gene. The CDR3 sequence is 16 residues long. J was trimmed by 4 bases and V by 3 bases; bases with no gene match: 11. DNA for the CDR3: TGTGCCAGCAGTGACCAGGGGGTGCCGAGAGGAGAGACCCAGTACTTC. This gives the protein CASSDQGVPRGETQYF.

A single count supports this clone. The chain joins TRBV9 to TRBJ2-7; 9 nucleotides agree with TRBD2. This CDR3 is 15 amino acids long. The junction had 8 bases not matched to a gene; V was cut back by 4 bases and J by 3 bases. Germline assignment: CDR1 SGDLS and CDR2 YYNGEE. The CDR3 DNA reads as TGTGCCAGCAGCAAGCGGGGGGCATCTTTCTACGAGCAGTACTTC. Protein: CASSKRGASFYEQYF.

The chain combines TRBV5-4 with TRBJ2-3; 10 nucleotides match TRBD1. The V gene's germline CDR1 is SGHNT and CDR2 YYREEE (reference sequence). The CDR3 is 15 residues long. Unmatched junction bases numbered 4, after V lost 2 bases and J lost 4 bases. CDR3: CASSFPGQGPDTQYF. As DNA, the CDR3 is TGTGCCAGCAGCTTCCCGGGACAGGGGCCAGATACGCAGTATTTT.

The chain carries TRBV25-1 and TRBJ2-1; 10 nucleotides line up with TRBD2. The trim removed 8 bases at V and 5 bases at J, leaving 12 bases unmatched. This CDR3 is 16 amino acids long. CDR1 MGHDK and CDR2 SYGVNS come from the germline V gene. CDR3 amino acids: CASGRVGTSANNEQFF. CDR3 nucleotide sequence: TGTGCCAGCGGTCGTGTTGGGACTAGCGCAAACAATGAGCAGTTCTTC.

This chain connects TRBV7-9 to TRBJ2-1; D is undetermined. The ends were cut back, 5 bases at V and 9 bases at J, with 5 bases in the middle. Germline values: CDR1 SEHNR, CDR2 FQNEAQ (reference sequence). This CDR3 has 10 residues. The CDR3, as DNA: TGTGCCAGCAGCCCTGGTGAGCAGTTCTTC. This translates into CASSPGEQFF.

This chain joins TRBV6-5 and TRBJ2-2; 7 bases are a match to TRBD2. In germline, CDR1 is MNHEY, CDR2 SVGAGI. CDR3 length: 14 amino acids. V was pared by 6 bases and J by 3 bases, with 4 bases of the junction left unmatched. In DNA, the CDR3 is TGTGCCAGCAGGGAGCGGGACCACACCGGGGAGCTGTTTTTT. Amino acids: CASRERDHTGELFF.

J is TRBJ1-2 and V is TRBV7-9; TRBD1 aligns across 9 bases. The CDR3 loop spans 14 amino acids. Germline CDR1 SEHNR, CDR2 FQNEAQ (reference sequence). The trim removed 7 bases at V and 6 bases at J, leaving 9 bases unmatched. CDR3 in amino acids: CASTLTGGVNGYTF. For the CDR3, the DNA is TGTGCCAGCACACTGACAGGGGGGGTGAATGGCTACACCTTC.

The V call is TRBV4-3, the J call TRBJ1-1; D may be TRBD1 (5 bases). Germline CDR1 reads LGHNA; CDR2 reads YSLEER. The CDR3 totals 17 residues. V was cut by 0 bases and J by 0 bases, with 14 bases left in between. The CDR3 DNA reads as TGCGCCAGCAGCCAAGAGTTGGGGGTGGTATTGAACACTGAAGCTTTCTTT. It encodes CASSQELGVVLNTEAFF.

The chain has TRBV4-1 and TRBJ1-5; tentative D call: TRBD1 (5 bases). This CDR3 contains 14 residues. V lost 0 bases and J lost 5, with 8 bases in between. Per germline, CDR1 MGHRA and CDR2 YSYEKL. This CDR3 reads CASSQDRGDQPQHF. CDR3 sequence (DNA): TGCGCCAGCAGCCAAGATAGGGGAGATCAGCCCCAGCATTTT.

The gene calls are TRBV7-8 and TRBJ2-7; D unclear. Germline loops: CDR1 SGHVS, CDR2 FQNEAQ. Trimming removed 5 bases at V and 7 bases at J, with 9 bases between. The CDR3 loop spans 11 amino acids. CDR3 sequence reads: CASSPSREQYF. The DNA for the CDR3 is TGTGCCAGCAGCCCTTCTCGGGAGCAGTACTTC. Supplemented by reference TRBV7-8 and TRBJ2-7, the full variable domain reads GAGVSQSPRYKVAKRGQDVALRCDPISGHVSLFWYQQALGQGPEFLTYFQNEAQLDKSGLPSDRFFAERPEGSVSTLKIQRTQQEDSAVYLCASSPSREQYFGPGTRLTVT.

The J gene is TRBJ1-2, the V gene TRBV28; D remains unclear. The CDR3 is 12 residues long. Germline CDR1 MDHEN, CDR2 SYDVKM. V gave up 6 bases and J gave up 8 bases, with 13 bases separating them. CDR3 in amino acids: CASRTGSRGYTF. CDR3 nucleotides: TGTGCCAGCAGAACCGGGAGCCGAGGCTACACCTTC.

CDR3 nucleotides: TGTGCCAGCAGCCTGGGTCTAGCGATAAGCACAGATACGCAGTATTTT. It codes for CASSLGLAISTDTQYF. The chain has TRBV28 and TRBJ2-3, with D possibly matching TRBD2 (6 bases). V lost 6 bases and J lost 0, with 16 bases in between. The CDR3 loop spans 16 amino acids. Germline V CDR1 and CDR2: MDHEN, SYDVKM.

V is TRBV6-4 and J is TRBJ2-2; 10 bases fit TRBD2. V trimming: 2 bases; J trimming: 5 bases; junction bases outside the gene matches: 5. The CDR3 has 16 residues. The germline CDR1 and CDR2 sequences are MRHNA and SNTAGT. The CDR3: CASSDEASGRTGELFF. CDR3 DNA sequence: TGTGCCAGCAGTGACGAGGCTAGCGGGAGAACCGGGGAGCTGTTTTTT.

V is TRBV28 and J is TRBJ1-2; D is possibly TRBD1 (6 bases). There are 11 residues in the CDR3. The V end lost 6 bases, the J end lost 8 bases, and 10 bases lay between the germline ends. The V gene's germline CDR1 is MDHEN and CDR2 SYDVKM. This CDR3 is CASRGGGGYTF. CDR3 nucleotides: TGTGCCAGCAGGGGCGGGGGCGGCTACACCTTC.

J is TRBJ2-2 and V is TRBV4-1, with D uncertain. The CDR3 totals 11 residues. The ends were cut back, 4 bases at V and 6 bases at J, with 3 bases in the middle. Germline CDR1 MGHRA, CDR2 YSYEKL. Here the CDR3 DNA reads TGCGCCAGCAGCCGGGCCGGGGAGCTGTTTTTT. Its translation is CASSRAGELFF.

The genes are TRBV7-2 and TRBJ2-3, with 9 bases aligning to TRBD2. CDR3 length: 16 amino acids. The V gene end was trimmed by 5 bases and the J gene end by 2 bases; junction bases not matched to a gene: 8. Germline V lookup: CDR1 SGHTA, CDR2 FQGNSA. The CDR3 nucleotides are TGTGCCAGCAGCCCCTCATTAGCGGGGGACACAGATACGCAGTATTTT. Its protein is CASSPSLAGDTDTQYF.

The gene calls are TRBV18 and TRBJ2-3, with a possible D match to TRBD1 (6 bases). The V gene's germline CDR1 is KGHSH and CDR2 LQKENI. Trimming shortened V by 8 bases and J by 2 bases, and 14 bases separated the two germline ends. The CDR3 spans 14 residues. CDR3 sequence reads: CASGGSATTDTQYF. In nucleotides, the CDR3 is TGTGCCAGCGGGGGCAGTGCCACCACAGATACGCAGTATTTT.

The chain couples TRBV11-1 to TRBJ2-5; no clear D gene. CDR1 and CDR2 (germline): SGHAT, FQDESV (reference sequence). The CDR3 runs 13 residues. V gave up 3 bases and J gave up 5 bases, with 10 bases separating them. The CDR3 DNA sequence: TGTGCCAGCAGCTTCCCAGGTGGCGAGACCCAGTACTTC. The encoded protein is CASSFPGGETQYF.

The chain carries TRBV4-3 and TRBJ1-2; no reliable D call. The V end lost 0 bases, the J end lost 3 bases, and 11 bases lay between the germline ends. Looked up from germline, CDR1 is LGHNA and CDR2 is YSLEER. CDR3 length equals 15 residues. CDR3 nucleotide sequence: TGCGCCAGCAGCCAAGACCTTTACAGCTACTATGGCTACACCTTC. Protein: CASSQDLYSYYGYTF.

The chain uses TRBV27 and TRBJ2-1; 9 bases line up with TRBD2. The CDR3 covers 16 residues. Trimming cost V 8 bases and J 2 bases; bases outside gene matches: 10. CDR1 is MNHEY and CDR2 is SMNVEV in the germline V gene (reference sequence). The CDR3 DNA follows: TGTGCCAGCCGATTTTACGCTAGCGGGACCTACAATGAGCAGTTCTTC. The encoded protein is CASRFYASGTYNEQFF.

In its sample, this clone was seen a few times. The chain links TRBV30 to TRBJ1-1, with 7 positions matching TRBD1. The germline V gene encodes CDR1 GTSNPN and CDR2 SVGIG (reference sequence). The junction had 5 bases not matched to a gene; V was cut back by 3 bases and J by 4 bases. The CDR3 has 13 amino acids. The CDR3 protein is CAWSPGGRTEAFF. The CDR3 DNA reads TGTGCCTGGAGCCCAGGGGGTCGCACTGAAGCTTTCTTT. Supplemented by reference TRBV30 and TRBJ1-1, the full variable domain reads SQTIHQWPATLVQPVGSPLSLECTVEGTSNPNLYWYRQAAGRGLQLLFYSVGIGQISSEVPQNLSASRPQDRQFILSSKKLLLSDSGFYLCAWSPGGRTEAFFGQGTRLTVV.

The chain employs TRBV11-3 and TRBJ2-7, with D perhaps TRBD2 (5 bases). CDR1 is SGHNT, CDR2 YENEEA, per germline. The V end was cut by 2 bases, the J end by 5 bases, with 10 bases between. The CDR3 consists of 13 residues. The CDR3 DNA reads TGTGCCAGCAGCTTATCTGGGAGCGACGAGCAGTACTTC. This encodes CASSLSGSDEQYF.